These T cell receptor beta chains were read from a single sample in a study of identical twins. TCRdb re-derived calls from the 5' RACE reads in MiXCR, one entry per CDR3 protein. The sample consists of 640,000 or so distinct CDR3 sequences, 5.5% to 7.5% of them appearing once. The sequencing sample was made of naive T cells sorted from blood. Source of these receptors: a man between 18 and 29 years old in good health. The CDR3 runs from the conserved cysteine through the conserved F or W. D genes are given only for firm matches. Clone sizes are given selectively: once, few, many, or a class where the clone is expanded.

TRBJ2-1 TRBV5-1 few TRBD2 CASSWGTPGTSGKSRAYNEQFF TGCGCCAGCAGCTGGGGGACCCCCGGGACTAGCGGCAAATCACGGGCCTACAATGAGCAGTTCTTC
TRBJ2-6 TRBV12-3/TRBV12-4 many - CASRESSGANVLTF TGTGCCAGCAGAGAGAGCTCTGGGGCCAACGTCCTGACTTTC
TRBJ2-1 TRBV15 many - CATSRVGSSYNEQFF TGTGCCACCAGCAGAGTGGGTTCCTCCTACAATGAGCAGTTCTTC
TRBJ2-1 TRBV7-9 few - CASSTMAGWMGNEQFF TGTGCCAGCAGTACTATGGCTGGCTGGATGGGGAATGAGCAGTTCTTC
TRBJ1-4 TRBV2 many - CASGADRSTNEKLFF TGTGCCAGCGGGGCAGACCGTTCAACTAATGAAAAACTGTTTTTT
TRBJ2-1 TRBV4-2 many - CASSQDVLLNEQFF TGTGCCAGCAGCCAAGATGTGCTCCTCAATGAGCAGTTCTTC
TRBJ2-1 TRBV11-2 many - CASSILVGNEQFF TGTGCCAGCAGCATACTAGTGGGCAATGAGCAGTTCTTC
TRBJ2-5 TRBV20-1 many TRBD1 CSATRQGQETQYF TGCAGTGCTACAAGACAGGGCCAAGAGACCCAGTACTTC
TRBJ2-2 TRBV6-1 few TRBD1 CASSGTGGDTGELFF TGTGCCAGCAGCGGGACAGGGGGAGATACCGGGGAGCTGTTTTTT
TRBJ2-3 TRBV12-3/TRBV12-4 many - CASRRTIQGTDTQYF TGTGCCAGCAGGCGGACAATCCAAGGCACAGATACGCAGTATTTT
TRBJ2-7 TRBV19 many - CASSIPFAEQYF TGTGCCAGTAGTATCCCCTTCGCCGAGCAGTACTTC
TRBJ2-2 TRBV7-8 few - CASSLGQSRTGELFF TGTGCCAGCAGCTTAGGACAGTCCCGGACCGGGGAGCTGTTTTTT
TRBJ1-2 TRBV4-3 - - CASSQEIWGSNYGYTF TGCGCCAGCAGCCAAGAAATCTGGGGGAGCAACTATGGCTACACCTTC
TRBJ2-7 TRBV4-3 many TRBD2 CASSQDQSSGSYEQYF TGCGCCAGCAGCCAAGATCAATCTAGCGGGAGCTACGAGCAGTACTTC
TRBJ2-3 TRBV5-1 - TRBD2 CASSGNEREDTDTQYF TGCGCCAGCAGCGGAAACGAGCGGGAGGACACAGATACGCAGTATTTT
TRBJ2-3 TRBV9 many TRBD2 CASSVSLAGATDTQYF TGTGCCAGCAGCGTATCCCTAGCGGGAGCGACAGATACGCAGTATTTT
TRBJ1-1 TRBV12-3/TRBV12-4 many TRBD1 CASRSGTANTEAFF TGTGCCAGCAGATCCGGGACAGCAAACACTGAAGCTTTCTTT
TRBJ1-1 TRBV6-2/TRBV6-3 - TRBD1 CASRQGTAAEAFF TGTGCCAGCAGACAAGGGACAGCTGCTGAAGCTTTCTTT
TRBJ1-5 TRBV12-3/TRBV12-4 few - CASSLQAPQPQHF TGTGCCAGCAGTCTCCAGGCCCCCCAGCCCCAGCATTTT
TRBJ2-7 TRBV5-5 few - CASSLSWGPSYEQYF TGTGCCAGCAGCTTGAGTTGGGGACCCAGCTACGAGCAGTACTTC
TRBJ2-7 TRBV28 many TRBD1 CASSGITGGSTYEQYF TGTGCCAGCAGTGGGATTACAGGGGGCAGTACCTACGAGCAGTACTTC
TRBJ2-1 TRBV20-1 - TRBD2 CSARVLAGVDYNEQFF TGCAGTGCTAGGGTCCTAGCGGGAGTGGATTACAATGAGCAGTTCTTC
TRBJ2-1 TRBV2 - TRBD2 CASSELGGGLAAISYNEQFF TGTGCCAGCAGTGAACTTGGGGGGGGACTAGCGGCAATCTCCTACAATGAGCAGTTCTTC
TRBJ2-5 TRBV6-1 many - CASRRVGYPRETQYF TGTGCCAGCAGGCGAGTGGGCTATCCCCGGGAGACCCAGTACTTC
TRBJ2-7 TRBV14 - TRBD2 CASSQQPGLYYEQYF TGTGCCAGCAGCCAACAACCGGGACTATACTACGAGCAGTACTTC
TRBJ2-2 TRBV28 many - CASTGHSNTGELFF TGTGCCAGCACAGGACATTCGAACACCGGGGAGCTGTTTTTT
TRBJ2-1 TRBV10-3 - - CAISEGPLREQFF TGTGCCATCAGTGAAGGCCCTCTCAGGGAGCAGTTCTTC
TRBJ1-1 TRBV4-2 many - CASSQGGVPRTVESAFF TGTGCCAGCAGCCAAGGAGGGGTACCGAGGACAGTGGAGTCAGCTTTCTTT
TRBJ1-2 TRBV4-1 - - CASSQERGAIGYTF TGCGCCAGCAGCCAAGAACGGGGGGCGATTGGCTACACCTTC
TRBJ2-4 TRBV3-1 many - CASSQVSRTLLAKNIQYF TGTGCCAGCAGCCAAGTTAGTCGGACGCTCCTAGCCAAAAACATTCAGTACTTC
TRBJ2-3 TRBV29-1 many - CSVWRGQNTQYF TGCAGCGTTTGGAGGGGGCAAAATACGCAGTATTTT
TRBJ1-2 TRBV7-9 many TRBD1 CASSFGQGDYGYTF TGTGCCAGCAGCTTCGGACAGGGCGACTATGGCTACACCTTC
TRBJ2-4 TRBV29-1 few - CSVAGSPSSPVNIQYF TGCAGCGTTGCGGGCAGCCCGTCAAGCCCGGTGAACATTCAGTACTTC
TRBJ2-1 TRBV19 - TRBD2 CASRGLYLSYNEQFF TGTGCCAGTAGGGGACTATACCTTTCCTACAATGAGCAGTTCTTC
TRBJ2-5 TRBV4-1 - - CASSRTLGATQYF TGCGCCAGCAGCCGGACCCTCGGGGCCACCCAGTACTTC
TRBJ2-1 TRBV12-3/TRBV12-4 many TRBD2 CASSPGLGEQFF TGTGCCAGCAGTCCGGGACTAGGGGAGCAGTTCTTC
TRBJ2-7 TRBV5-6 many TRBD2 CASSTKQTSGGPKQYF TGTGCCAGCAGCACCAAACAGACTAGCGGGGGACCTAAGCAGTACTTC
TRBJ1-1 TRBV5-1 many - CASSLTGPGRTEAFF TGCGCCAGCAGCTTGACGGGGCCAGGTCGGACTGAAGCTTTCTTT
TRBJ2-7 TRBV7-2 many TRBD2 CASSLEVLAGGGEQYF TGTGCCAGCAGCTTAGAAGTACTAGCGGGAGGCGGAGAGCAGTACTTC
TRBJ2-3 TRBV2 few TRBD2 CASRGVTGSDTQYF TGTGCCAGCCGGGGGGTGACGGGGTCAGATACGCAGTATTTT